A single TCR beta chain is shown here with its context. This specimen comes from a study of blood T cell repertoires in COVID-19. Germline CDR1 reads LGHDT; CDR2 reads YNNKEL (reference sequence). The CDR3 consists of 16 residues. Trimming removed 0 bases from V and 7 bases from J, with 16 bases in between. The data were produced by immunoSEQ multiplex PCR, yet TCRdb's version contains in-frame clones alone and is incomplete. The sample carries 140,000 to 150,000 clones, around 89% recorded once. The chain links TRBV3-1 (or the pseudogene TRBV3-2) to TRBJ2-1, with D tentatively TRBD2 (6 bases). The sequenced sample consisted of peripheral blood. This clonotype originated in a human donor with COVID-19, enrolled during active disease. The donor label of this sample is uncertain. The CDR3: CASSQEGRERRNEQFF. Written as DNA, the CDR3 is TGTGCCAGCAGCCAAGAGGGCCGGGAGAGGAGGAATGAGCAGTTCTTC.